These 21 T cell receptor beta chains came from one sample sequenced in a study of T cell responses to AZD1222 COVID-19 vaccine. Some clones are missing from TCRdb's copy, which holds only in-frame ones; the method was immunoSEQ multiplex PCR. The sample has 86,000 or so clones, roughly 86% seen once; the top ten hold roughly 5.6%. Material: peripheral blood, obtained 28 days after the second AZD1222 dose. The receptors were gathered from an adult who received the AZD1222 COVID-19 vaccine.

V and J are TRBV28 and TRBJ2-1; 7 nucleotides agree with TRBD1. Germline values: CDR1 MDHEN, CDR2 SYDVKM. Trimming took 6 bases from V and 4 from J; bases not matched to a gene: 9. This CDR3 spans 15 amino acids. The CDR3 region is CASRVRDSYYNEQFF. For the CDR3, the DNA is TGTGCCAGCAGGGTCCGGGACAGTTATTACAATGAGCAGTTCTTC.

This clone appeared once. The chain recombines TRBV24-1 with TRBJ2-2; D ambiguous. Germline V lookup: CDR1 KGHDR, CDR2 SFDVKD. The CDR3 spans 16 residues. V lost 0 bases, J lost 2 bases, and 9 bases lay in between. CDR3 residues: CATSDLRNGNTGELFF. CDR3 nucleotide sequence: TGTGCCACCAGTGATTTGCGGAACGGCAACACCGGGGAGCTGTTTTTT.

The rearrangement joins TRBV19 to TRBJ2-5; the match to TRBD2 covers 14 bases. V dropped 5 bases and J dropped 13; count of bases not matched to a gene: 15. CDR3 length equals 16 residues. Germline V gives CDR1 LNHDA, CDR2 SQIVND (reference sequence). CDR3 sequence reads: CASSRRLAGGSGRGYF. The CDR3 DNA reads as TGTGCCAGTAGTCGAAGACTAGCGGGAGGGTCGGGACGCGGGTACTTC.

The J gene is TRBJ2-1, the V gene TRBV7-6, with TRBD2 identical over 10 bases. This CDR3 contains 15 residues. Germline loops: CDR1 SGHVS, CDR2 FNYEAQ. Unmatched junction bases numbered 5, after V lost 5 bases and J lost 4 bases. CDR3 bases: TGTGCCAGCAGCGGGGCTAGCGGGGGTTACAATGAGCAGTTCTTC. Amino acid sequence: CASSGASGGYNEQFF.

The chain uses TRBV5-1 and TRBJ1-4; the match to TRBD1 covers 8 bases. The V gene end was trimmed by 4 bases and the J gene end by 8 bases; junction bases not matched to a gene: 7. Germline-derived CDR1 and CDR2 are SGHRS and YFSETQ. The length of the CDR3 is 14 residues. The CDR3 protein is CASSRGQGEEKLFF. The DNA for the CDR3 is TGCGCCAGCAGCCGCGGACAGGGCGAGGAAAAACTGTTTTTT. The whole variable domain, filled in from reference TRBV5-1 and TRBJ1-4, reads KAGVTQTPRYLIKTRGQQVTLSCSPISGHRSVSWYQQTPGQGLQFLFEYFSETQRNKGNFPGRFSGRQFSNSRSEMNVSTLELGDSALYLCASSRGQGEEKLFFGSGTQLSVL.

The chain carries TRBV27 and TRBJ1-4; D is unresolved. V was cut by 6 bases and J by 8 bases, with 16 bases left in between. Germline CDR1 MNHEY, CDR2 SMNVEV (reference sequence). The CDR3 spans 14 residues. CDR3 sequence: CASSPRALGEKLFF. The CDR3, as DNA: TGTGCCAGCAGCCCCCGGGCCTTGGGAGAAAAACTGTTTTTT.

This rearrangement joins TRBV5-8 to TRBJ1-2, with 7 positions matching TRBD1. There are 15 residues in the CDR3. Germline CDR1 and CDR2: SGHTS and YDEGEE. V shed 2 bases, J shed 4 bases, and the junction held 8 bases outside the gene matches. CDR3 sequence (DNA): TGTGCCAGCAGCTTAGGACAGGAAACACCCTATGGCTACACCTTC. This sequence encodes CASSLGQETPYGYTF.

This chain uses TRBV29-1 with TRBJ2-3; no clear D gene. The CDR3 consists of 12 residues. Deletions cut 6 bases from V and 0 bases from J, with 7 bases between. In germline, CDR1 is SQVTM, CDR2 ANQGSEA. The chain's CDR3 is CSVAHSTDTQYF. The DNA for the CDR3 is TGCAGCGTCGCCCATAGCACAGATACGCAGTATTTT.

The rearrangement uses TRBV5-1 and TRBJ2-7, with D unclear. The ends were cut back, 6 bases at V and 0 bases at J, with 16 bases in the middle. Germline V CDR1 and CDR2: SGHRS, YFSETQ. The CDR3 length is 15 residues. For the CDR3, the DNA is TGCGCCAGCACCGTGGGTGGGTCCCTCTCCTACGAGCAGTACTTC. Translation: CASTVGGSLSYEQYF.

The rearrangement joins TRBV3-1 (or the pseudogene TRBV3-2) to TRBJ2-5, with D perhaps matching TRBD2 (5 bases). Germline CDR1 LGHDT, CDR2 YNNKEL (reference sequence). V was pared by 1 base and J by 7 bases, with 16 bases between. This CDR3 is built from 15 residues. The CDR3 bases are TGTGCCAGCAGCCAAGTCTTTTCCCCGGCGGGGACCCAGTACTTC. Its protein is CASSQVFSPAGTQYF.

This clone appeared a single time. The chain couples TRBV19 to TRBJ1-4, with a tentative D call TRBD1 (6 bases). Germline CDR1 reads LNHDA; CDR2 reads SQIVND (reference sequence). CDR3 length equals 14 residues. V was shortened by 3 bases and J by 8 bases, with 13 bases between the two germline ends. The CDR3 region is CASSIKGVGEKLFF. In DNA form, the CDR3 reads TGTGCCAGTAGTATCAAGGGGGTTGGCGAAAAACTGTTTTTT.

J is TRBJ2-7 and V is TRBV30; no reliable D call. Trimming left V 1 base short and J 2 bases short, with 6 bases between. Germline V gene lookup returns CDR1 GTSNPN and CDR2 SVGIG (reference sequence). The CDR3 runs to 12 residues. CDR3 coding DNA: TGTGCCTGGAGTGGGAGCACCTACGAGCAGTACTTC. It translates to CAWSGSTYEQYF.

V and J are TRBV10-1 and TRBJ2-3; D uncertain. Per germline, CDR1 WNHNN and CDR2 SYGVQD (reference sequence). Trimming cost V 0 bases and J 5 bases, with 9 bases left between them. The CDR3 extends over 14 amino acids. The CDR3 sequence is CASSESAVIDTQYF. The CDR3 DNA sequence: TGCGCCAGCAGTGAGTCGGCAGTTATAGATACGCAGTATTTT.

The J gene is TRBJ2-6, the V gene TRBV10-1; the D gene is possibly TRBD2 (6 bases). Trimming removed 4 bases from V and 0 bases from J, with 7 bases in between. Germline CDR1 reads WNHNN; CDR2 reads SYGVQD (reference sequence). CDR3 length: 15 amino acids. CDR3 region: CASSAGGSGANVLTF. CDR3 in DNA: TGCGCCAGCAGTGCCGGGGGCTCTGGGGCCAACGTCCTGACTTTC.

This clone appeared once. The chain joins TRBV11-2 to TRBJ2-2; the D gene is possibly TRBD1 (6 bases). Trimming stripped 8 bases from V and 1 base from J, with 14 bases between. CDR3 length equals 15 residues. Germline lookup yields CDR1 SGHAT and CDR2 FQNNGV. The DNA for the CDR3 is TGTGCCAGCGCATATTGGACAGTGAACACCGGGGAGCTGTTTTTT. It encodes CASAYWTVNTGELFF.

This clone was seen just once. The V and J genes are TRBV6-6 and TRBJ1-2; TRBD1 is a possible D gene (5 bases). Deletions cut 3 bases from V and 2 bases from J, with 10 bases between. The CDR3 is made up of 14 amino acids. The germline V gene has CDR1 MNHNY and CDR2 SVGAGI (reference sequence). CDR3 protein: CASSYGASNYGYTF. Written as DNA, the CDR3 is TGTGCCAGCAGTTATGGGGCGTCGAACTATGGCTACACCTTC.

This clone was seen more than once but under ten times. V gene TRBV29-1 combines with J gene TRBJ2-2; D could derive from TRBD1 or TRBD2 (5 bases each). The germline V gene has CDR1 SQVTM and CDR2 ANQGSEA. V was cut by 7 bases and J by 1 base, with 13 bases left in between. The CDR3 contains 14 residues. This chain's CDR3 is CSGSWDGNTGELFF. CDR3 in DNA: TGCAGCGGGTCTTGGGACGGGAACACCGGGGAGCTGTTTTTT.

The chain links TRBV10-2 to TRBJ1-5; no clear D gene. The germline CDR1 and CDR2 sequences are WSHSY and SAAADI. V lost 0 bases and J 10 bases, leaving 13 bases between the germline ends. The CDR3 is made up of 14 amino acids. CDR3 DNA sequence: TGCGCCAGCAGTGAGTCCTCGGGTACGGCCCCCCAGCATTTT. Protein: CASSESSGTAPQHF.

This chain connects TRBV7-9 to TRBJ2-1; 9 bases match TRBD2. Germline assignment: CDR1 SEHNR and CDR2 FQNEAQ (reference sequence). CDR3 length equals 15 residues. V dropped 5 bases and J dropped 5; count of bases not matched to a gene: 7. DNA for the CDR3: TGTGCCAGCAGCGCGGGACTAGCCATCGACAATGAGCAGTTCTTC. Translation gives CASSAGLAIDNEQFF.

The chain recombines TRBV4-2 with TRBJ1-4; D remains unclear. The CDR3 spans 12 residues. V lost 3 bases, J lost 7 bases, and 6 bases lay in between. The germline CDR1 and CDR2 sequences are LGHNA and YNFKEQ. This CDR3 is CASSQLSEKLFF. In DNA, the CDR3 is TGTGCCAGCAGCCAGTTGTCTGAAAAACTGTTTTTT.

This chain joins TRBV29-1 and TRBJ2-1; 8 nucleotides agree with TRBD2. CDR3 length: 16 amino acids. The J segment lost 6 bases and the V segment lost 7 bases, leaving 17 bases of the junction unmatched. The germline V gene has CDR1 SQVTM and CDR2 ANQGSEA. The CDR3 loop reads CSGSVNGREESNEQFF. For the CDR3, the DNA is TGCAGCGGTTCAGTTAACGGGCGGGAGGAAAGCAATGAGCAGTTCTTC.